This T cell receptor (beta chain) was sequenced in a study of control samples from healthy donors and cancer patients. Method: immunoSEQ multiplex PCR; TCRdb's copy keeps in-frame clones and lacks some. This sample has some 140,000 clones, with 88% found just once. Trimming cost V 1 base and J 5 bases, with 14 bases left between them. This CDR3 comprises 15 residues. The germline V gene encodes CDR1 LGHNA and CDR2 YNFKEQ. The sequenced material came from blood. The chain couples TRBV4-2 to TRBJ1-2; TRBD1 might be the D (6 bases). The source of this sequence is a woman in her 30s in good health. The CDR3 bases are TGTGCCAGCAGCCAAGGCTGGACAGAGCCTTATGGCTACACCTTC. Translating gives CASSQGWTEPYGYTF.